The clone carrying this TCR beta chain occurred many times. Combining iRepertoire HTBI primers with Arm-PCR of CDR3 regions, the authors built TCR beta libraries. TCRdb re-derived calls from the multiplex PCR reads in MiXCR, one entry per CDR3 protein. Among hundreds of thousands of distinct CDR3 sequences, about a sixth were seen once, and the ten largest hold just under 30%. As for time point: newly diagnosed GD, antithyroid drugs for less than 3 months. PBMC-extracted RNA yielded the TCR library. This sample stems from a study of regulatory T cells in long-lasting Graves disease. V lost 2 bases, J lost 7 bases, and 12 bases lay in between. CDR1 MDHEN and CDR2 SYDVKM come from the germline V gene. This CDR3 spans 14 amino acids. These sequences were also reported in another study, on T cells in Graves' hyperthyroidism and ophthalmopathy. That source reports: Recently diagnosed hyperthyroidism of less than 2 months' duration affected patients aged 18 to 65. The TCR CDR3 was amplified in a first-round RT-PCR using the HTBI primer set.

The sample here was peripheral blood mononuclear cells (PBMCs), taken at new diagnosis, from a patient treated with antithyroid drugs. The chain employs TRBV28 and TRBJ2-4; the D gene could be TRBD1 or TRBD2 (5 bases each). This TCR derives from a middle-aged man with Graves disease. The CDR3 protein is CASSLSGDGNIQYF. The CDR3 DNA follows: TGTGCCAGCAGTTTAAGTGGGGACGGGAACATTCAGTACTTC.